This TCR beta chain was obtained from a study of T-cell reconstitution after alpha-beta-depleted transplantation in children. Trimming stripped 0 bases from V and 2 bases from J, with 8 bases between. The germline CDR1 and CDR2 sequences are SGHRS and YFSETQ. This CDR3 is 14 amino acids long. This clonotype was detected a few times. Unique molecular identifiers were built into the TCRbeta library. TCRdb called the PCR reads again in MiXCR, with one record for every CDR3 protein. This sample has about 480,000 distinct CDR3 sequences, with about an eighth found just once. This chain connects TRBV5-1 to TRBJ1-2, with a possible D match to TRBD1 (5 bases). This receptor was taken from a human donor who donated a stem cell graft to a child with combined immunodeficiency. Sample: PBMCs from the stem cell graft donor, taken from the stem cell graft. As DNA, the CDR3 is TGCGCCAGCAGCTTGGTCTCAGGGAACTATGGCTACACCTTC. Its protein is CASSLVSGNYGYTF. Complete variable domain (other parts from reference TRBV5-1 and TRBJ1-2): KAGVTQTPRYLIKTRGQQVTLSCSPISGHRSVSWYQQTPGQGLQFLFEYFSETQRNKGNFPGRFSGRQFSNSRSEMNVSTLELGDSALYLCASSLVSGNYGYTFGSGTRLTVV.